The clone carrying this TCR beta chain has only a few counts. Its target is not known. All donors were healthy, and all were Caucasian. The data belong to a study of identical twins. Whole-study findings and limits: Within cord blood, abundant beta clonotypes carried fewer insertions, but memory repertoires showed no such trend.

TCRdb analysed the 5' RACE reads with MiXCR anew, one entry per CDR3 protein. The sample carries 500,000 to 700,000 distinct CDR3 sequences, roughly 7.1% recorded once. The sample was also linked to a second study, of yellow fever vaccine responses in identical twins.

The TCR originated in a young woman in good health. The sample comprised PBMCs.

The CDR3 spells CASSQGQTGTGELFF. The CDR3 DNA reads TGTGCCAGCAGCCAAGGACAGACGGGCACCGGGGAGCTGTTTTTT. V is TRBV7-3 and J is TRBJ2-2; D perhaps matches TRBD1 (6 bases). The germline V gene has CDR1 SGHTA and CDR2 FQGTGA. This CDR3 has 15 residues. Trimming took off 5 bases at V and 4 bases at J, with 14 bases between the two ends.